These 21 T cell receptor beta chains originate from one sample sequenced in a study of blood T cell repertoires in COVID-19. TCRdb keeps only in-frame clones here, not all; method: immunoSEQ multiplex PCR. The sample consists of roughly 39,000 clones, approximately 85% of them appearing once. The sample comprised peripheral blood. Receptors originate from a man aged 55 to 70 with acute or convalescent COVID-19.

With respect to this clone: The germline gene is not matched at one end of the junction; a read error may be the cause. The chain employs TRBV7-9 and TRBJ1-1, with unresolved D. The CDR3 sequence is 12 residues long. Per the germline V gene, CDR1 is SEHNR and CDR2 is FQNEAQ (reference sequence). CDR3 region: CASSSYSTGAFF. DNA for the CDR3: TGTGCCAGCAGCTCCTACTCCACTGGAGCTTTCTTT.

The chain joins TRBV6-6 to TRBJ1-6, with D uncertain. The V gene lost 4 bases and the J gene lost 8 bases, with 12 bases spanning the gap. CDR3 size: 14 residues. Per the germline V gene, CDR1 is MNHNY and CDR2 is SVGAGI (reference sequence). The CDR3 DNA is TGTGCCAGCAGTTTACGAGTTCCCGATTCACCCCTCCACTTT. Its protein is CASSLRVPDSPLHF.

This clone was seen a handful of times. The CDR3: CASSPRTATGGYTF. CDR3 DNA sequence: TGTGCCAGCAGCCCCCGGACAGCCACGGGTGGCTACACCTTC. The chain combines TRBV7-2 with TRBJ1-2; possibly TRBD1 for D (6 bases). The V end lost 5 bases, the J end lost 7 bases, and 17 bases lay between the germline ends. The CDR3 loop spans 14 amino acids. Germline lookup yields CDR1 SGHTA and CDR2 FQGNSA.

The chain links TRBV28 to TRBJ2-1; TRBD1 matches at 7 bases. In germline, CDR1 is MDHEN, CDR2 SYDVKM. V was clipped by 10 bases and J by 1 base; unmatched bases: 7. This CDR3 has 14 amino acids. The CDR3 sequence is CAIRDSSSYNEQFF. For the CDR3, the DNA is TGTGCCATCCGGGACAGTTCGTCCTACAATGAGCAGTTCTTC.

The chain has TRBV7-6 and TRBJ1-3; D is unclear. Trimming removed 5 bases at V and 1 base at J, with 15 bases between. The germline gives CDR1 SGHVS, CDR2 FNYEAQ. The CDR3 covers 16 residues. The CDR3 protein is CASSPWEGRSGNTIYF. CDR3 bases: TGTGCCAGCAGCCCTTGGGAGGGCAGGTCTGGAAACACCATATATTTT.

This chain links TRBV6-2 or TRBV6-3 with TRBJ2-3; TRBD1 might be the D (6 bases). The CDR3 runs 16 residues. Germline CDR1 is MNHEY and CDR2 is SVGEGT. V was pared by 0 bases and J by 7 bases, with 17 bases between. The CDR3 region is CASSYSIGTKVYTQYF. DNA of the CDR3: TGTGCCAGCAGTTACTCGATCGGGACAAAGGTCTATACGCAGTATTTT.

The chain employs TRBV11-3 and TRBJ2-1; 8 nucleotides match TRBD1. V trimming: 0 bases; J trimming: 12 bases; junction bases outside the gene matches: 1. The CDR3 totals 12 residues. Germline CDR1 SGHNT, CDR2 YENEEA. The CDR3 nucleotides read TGTGCCAGCAGCTTAGAGGACAGGGTGCAGTTCTTC. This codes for CASSLEDRVQFF.

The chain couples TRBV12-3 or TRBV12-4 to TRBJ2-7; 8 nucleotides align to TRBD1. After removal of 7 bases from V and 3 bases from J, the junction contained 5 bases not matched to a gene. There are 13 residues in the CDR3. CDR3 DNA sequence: TGTGCCAGCACCGACAGGGGATTCTACGAGCAGTACTTC. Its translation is CASTDRGFYEQYF.

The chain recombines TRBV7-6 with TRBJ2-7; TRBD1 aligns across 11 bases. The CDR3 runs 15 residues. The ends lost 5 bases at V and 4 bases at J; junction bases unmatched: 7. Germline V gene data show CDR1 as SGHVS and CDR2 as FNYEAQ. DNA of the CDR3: TGTGCCAGCAGCCTCCGGGGACAGGGGGTGTACGAGCAGTACTTC. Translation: CASSLRGQGVYEQYF.

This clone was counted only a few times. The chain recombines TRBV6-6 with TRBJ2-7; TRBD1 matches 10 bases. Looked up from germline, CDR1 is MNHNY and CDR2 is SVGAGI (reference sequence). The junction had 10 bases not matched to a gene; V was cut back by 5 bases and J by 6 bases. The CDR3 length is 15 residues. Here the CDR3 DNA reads TGTGCCAGCAGTCAACCCGGGACAGGGGCGGCCGAGCAGTACTTC. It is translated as CASSQPGTGAAEQYF.

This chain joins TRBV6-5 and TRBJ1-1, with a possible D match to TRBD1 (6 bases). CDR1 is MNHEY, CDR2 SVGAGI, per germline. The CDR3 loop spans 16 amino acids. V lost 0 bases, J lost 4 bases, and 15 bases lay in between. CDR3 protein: CASSYSFGGLGTEAFF. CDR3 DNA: TGTGCCAGCAGTTACTCGTTTGGGGGCCTGGGCACTGAAGCTTTCTTT.

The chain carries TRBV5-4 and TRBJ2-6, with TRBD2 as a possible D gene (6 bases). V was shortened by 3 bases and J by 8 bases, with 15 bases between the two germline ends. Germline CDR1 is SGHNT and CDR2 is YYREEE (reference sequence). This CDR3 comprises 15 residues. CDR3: CASSSGGRDSNVLTF. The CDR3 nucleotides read TGTGCCAGCAGCTCCGGGGGACGGGATTCCAACGTCCTGACTTTC.

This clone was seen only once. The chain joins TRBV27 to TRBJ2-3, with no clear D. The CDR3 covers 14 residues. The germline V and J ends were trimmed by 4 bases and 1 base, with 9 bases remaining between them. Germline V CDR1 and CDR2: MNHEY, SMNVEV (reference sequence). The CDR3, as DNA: TGTGCCAGCAGTTACCAACAAGGCACAGATACGCAGTATTTT. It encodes CASSYQQGTDTQYF.

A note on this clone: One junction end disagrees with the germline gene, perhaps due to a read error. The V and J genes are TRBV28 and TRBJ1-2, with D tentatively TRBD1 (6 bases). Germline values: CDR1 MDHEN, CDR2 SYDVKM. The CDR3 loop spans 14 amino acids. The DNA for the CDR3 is TGTGCCGCGGGTTCGGGGGGCGCTAAATATGGCTACACCTTC. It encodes CAAGSGGAKYGYTF.

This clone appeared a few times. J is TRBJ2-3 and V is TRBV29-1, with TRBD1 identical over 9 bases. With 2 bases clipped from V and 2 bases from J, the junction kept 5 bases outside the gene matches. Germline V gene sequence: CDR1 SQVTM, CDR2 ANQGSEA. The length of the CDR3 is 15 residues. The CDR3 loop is CSVESGTGLTDTQYF. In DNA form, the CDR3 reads TGCAGCGTTGAATCTGGGACAGGGCTCACAGATACGCAGTATTTT.

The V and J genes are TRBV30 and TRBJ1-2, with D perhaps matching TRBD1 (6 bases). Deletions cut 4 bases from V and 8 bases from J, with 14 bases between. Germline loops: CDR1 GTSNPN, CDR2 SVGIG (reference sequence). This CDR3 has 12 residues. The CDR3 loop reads CAWTTGSGGYTF. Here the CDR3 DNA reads TGTGCCTGGACTACAGGGAGCGGAGGCTACACCTTC.

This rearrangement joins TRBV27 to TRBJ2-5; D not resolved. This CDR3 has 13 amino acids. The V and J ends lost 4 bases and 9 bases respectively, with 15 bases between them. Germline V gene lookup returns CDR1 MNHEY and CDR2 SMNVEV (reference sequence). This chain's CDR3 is CASSYRPLEAQYF. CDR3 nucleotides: TGTGCCAGCAGTTACCGACCCCTCGAGGCCCAGTACTTC.

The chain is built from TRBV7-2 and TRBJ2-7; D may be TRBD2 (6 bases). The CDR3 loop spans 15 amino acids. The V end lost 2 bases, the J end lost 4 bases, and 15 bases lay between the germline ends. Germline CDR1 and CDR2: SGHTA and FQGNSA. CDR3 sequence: CASSLSGTFAYEQYF. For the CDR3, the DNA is TGTGCCAGCAGCTTATCAGGGACTTTTGCGTACGAGCAGTACTTC.

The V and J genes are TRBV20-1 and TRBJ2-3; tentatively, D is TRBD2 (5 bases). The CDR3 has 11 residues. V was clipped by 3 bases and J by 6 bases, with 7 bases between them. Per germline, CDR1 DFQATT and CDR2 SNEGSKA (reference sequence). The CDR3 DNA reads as TGCAGTGCTAGCGGGGAGGATACGCAGTATTTT. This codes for CSASGEDTQYF.

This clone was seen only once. Here the CDR3 reads CASSLGSSSYNEQFF. The DNA of the CDR3 is TGTGCCAGCAGCTTGGGGTCGAGCTCCTACAATGAGCAGTTCTTC. The chain carries TRBV5-4 and TRBJ2-1; D ambiguous. From germline, CDR1 is SGHNT and CDR2 YYREEE (reference sequence). The CDR3 covers 15 residues. Trimming removed 0 bases from V and 0 bases from J, with 7 bases in between. Based on the CDR3 plus reference TRBV5-4 and TRBJ2-1, the full variable domain is ETGVTQSPTHLIKTRGQQVTLRCSSQSGHNTVSWYQQALGQGPQFIFQYYREEENGRGNFPPRFSGLQFPNYSSELNVNALELDDSALYLCASSLGSSSYNEQFFGPGTRLTVL.

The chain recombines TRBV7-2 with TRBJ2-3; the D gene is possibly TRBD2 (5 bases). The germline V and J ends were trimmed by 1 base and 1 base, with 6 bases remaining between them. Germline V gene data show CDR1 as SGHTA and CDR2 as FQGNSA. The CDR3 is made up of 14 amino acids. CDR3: CASSLGGRTDTQYF. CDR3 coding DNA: TGTGCCAGCAGCTTAGGAGGGCGCACAGATACGCAGTATTTT.